These 28 T cell receptor beta chains came from one sample sequenced in a study of CD8 T cells in ankylosing spondylitis. Whole-study findings and limits: Seemingly distinctive of ankylosing spondylitis blood was a TCR beta motif formed by eight highly homologous variants.

TCRdb ran MiXCR on the 5' RACE reads and lists one entry per CDR3 protein. The sample comprises about 700,000 distinct CDR3 sequences, 15% to 20% of which are singletons, and 15% to 20% rests with the top ten. These receptors' targets are unknown. Sequencing used blood, either unsorted or a sorted T cell fraction (not recorded which). Receptor source: a male donor with ankylosing spondylitis.

This clonotype was seen only once. CDR3 sequence: CASSQTGKNIQYF. CDR3 sequence (DNA): TGTGCCAGCTCACAAACAGGGAAAAACATTCAGTACTTC. The chain couples TRBV18 to TRBJ2-4, with D perhaps matching TRBD1 (6 bases). Germline assignment: CDR1 KGHSH and CDR2 LQKENI. The CDR3 covers 13 residues. Trimming cost V 4 bases and J 4 bases, with 8 bases left between them.

This clonotype appeared a few times. This sequence joins TRBV10-3 and TRBJ2-7; 7 nucleotides line up with TRBD2. The germline CDR1 and CDR2 sequences are ENHRY and SYGVKD. V lost 2 bases to trimming and J lost 2 bases; unmatched junction nucleotides: 6. This CDR3 has 15 residues. The CDR3: CAISEGERGAYEQYF. In DNA form, the CDR3 reads TGTGCCATCAGTGAGGGGGAGCGGGGAGCCTACGAGCAGTACTTC.

This clonotype came up a few times. This chain links TRBV15 with TRBJ1-6, with D unresolved. Germline CDR1 reads LNHNV; CDR2 reads YYDKDF (reference sequence). V lost 0 bases and J 8 bases, leaving 23 bases between the germline ends. CDR3 length: 19 residues. The CDR3 DNA sequence: TGTGCCACCAGCAGAGATTGGGTCCCTCTGGGCGGAGGATATTCACCCCTCCACTTT. It codes for CATSRDWVPLGGGYSPLHF.

This clonotype showed up many times. This chain connects TRBV12-3 or TRBV12-4 to TRBJ2-1, with 10 bases that match TRBD2. The V segment lost 8 bases and the J segment 13 bases; nucleotides outside the gene matches: 17. There are 15 residues in the CDR3. CDR3 nucleotides: TGTGCCAGCGCACGATATTTCACTAGCGGGGAAGTTCAGTTCTTC. Protein: CASARYFTSGEVQFF.

The rearrangement links TRBV11-2 to TRBJ2-7; D is undetermined. The CDR3 has 14 residues. Deletions cut 0 bases from V and 3 bases from J, with 9 bases between. CDR1 SGHAT and CDR2 FQNNGV come from the germline V gene. The CDR3 region is CASSLDFGVYEQYF. CDR3 bases: TGTGCCAGCAGCTTAGATTTCGGCGTCTACGAGCAGTACTTC.

The chain carries TRBV7-2 and TRBJ2-1; D not resolved. This CDR3 comprises 15 residues. Germline assignment: CDR1 SGHTA and CDR2 FQGNSA. Between the trimmed V and J ends, which lost 2 bases and 0 bases, there was a span of 8 bases. The CDR3 nucleotides are TGTGCCAGCAGCTTAAATATGGTCTCCTACAATGAGCAGTTCTTC. This encodes CASSLNMVSYNEQFF. Full variable domain (rest looked up from reference TRBV7-2 and TRBJ2-1): GAGVSQSPSNKVTEKGKDVELRCDPISGHTALYWYRQSLGQGLEFLIYFQGNSAPDKSGLPSDRFSAERTGGSVSTLTIQRTQQEDSAVYLCASSLNMVSYNEQFFGPGTRLTVL.

There are a few counts of this clonotype. V usage is TRBV3-1 and J usage is TRBJ2-7, with a tentative D call TRBD1 (6 bases). V lost 2 bases, J lost 3 bases, and 20 bases lay in between. Germline-derived CDR1 and CDR2 are LGHDT and YNNKEL (reference sequence). This CDR3 is built from 17 residues. CDR3 region: CASSQLTGPPRGYEQYF. CDR3 sequence (DNA): TGTGCCAGCAGCCAACTTACAGGGCCGCCAAGGGGCTACGAGCAGTACTTC.

V gene TRBV27 combines with J gene TRBJ2-7; tentative D call: TRBD1 (5 bases). The CDR3 contains 14 residues. Germline assignment: CDR1 MNHEY and CDR2 SMNVEV (reference sequence). V lost 3 bases to trimming and J lost 6 bases, with 15 bases between them. Here the CDR3 reads CASSFRVSDREQYF. The CDR3 region has the DNA TGTGCCAGCAGTTTCAGGGTTTCGGATCGCGAGCAGTACTTC.

The table lists this clonotype with many counts. The chain links TRBV6-2 or TRBV6-3 to TRBJ2-2, with D possibly being TRBD1 or TRBD2 (6 bases each). Trimming pared 6 bases from V and 5 bases from J, leaving 13 bases between. Germline CDR1 MNHEY, CDR2 SVGEGT. This CDR3 has 14 residues. CDR3 residues: CASRLQGGTGELFF. The CDR3 nucleotides read TGTGCCAGCAGGCTACAGGGAGGAACCGGGGAGCTGTTTTTT.

This clonotype was counted many times. This chain links TRBV4-1 with TRBJ2-2, with D uncertain. This CDR3 is built from 15 residues. CDR1 is MGHRA and CDR2 is YSYEKL in the germline V gene. The V gene lost 1 base and the J gene lost 0 bases, with 6 bases spanning the gap. CDR3 region: CASSQVTTNTGELFF. The CDR3, as DNA: TGCGCCAGCAGCCAAGTGACAACGAACACCGGGGAGCTGTTTTTT.

This clonotype was observed a handful of times. The chain links TRBV30 to TRBJ1-6; tentative D call: TRBD1 (5 bases). The CDR3 runs to 12 residues. V was cut by 3 bases and J by 10 bases, with 10 bases left in between. CDR1 and CDR2 (germline): GTSNPN, SVGIG (reference sequence). The CDR3 DNA follows: TGTGCCTGGAGCAGGGAAGGATCACCCCTCCACTTT. Protein product: CAWSREGSPLHF.

The chain recombines TRBV20-1 with TRBJ1-6; 9 bases map to TRBD1. Germline V gene lookup returns CDR1 DFQATT and CDR2 SNEGSKA (reference sequence). This CDR3 spans 16 amino acids. The V and J ends lost 0 bases and 11 bases, in that order; junction bases with no gene match: 11. The CDR3 region has the DNA TGCAGTGCTAGAGACGCCCCGGGACAGGGAATGACACCCCTCCACTTT. Protein product: CSARDAPGQGMTPLHF.

The rearrangement joins TRBV7-2 to TRBJ2-7; D uncertain. Germline CDR1 and CDR2: SGHTA and FQGNSA. V shed 5 bases and J shed 6 bases, with 11 bases lying between them. The CDR3 is 12 amino acids. CDR3 DNA sequence: TGTGCCAGCAGCCCCGCGAATCGCGAGCAGTACTTC. As protein: CASSPANREQYF.

Written as DNA, the CDR3 is TGTGCCAGCAGCTTCTTTCCTAGCGGGGGGGCAGATACGCAGTATTTT. Translated: CASSFFPSGGADTQYF. The rearrangement links TRBV11-2 to TRBJ2-3, with 12 bases lining up with TRBD2. The CDR3 has 16 residues. CDR1 SGHAT and CDR2 FQNNGV come from the germline V gene. The J segment lost 4 bases and the V segment lost 3 bases, leaving 5 bases of the junction unmatched.

The rearrangement joins TRBV5-1 to TRBJ1-1, with 11 bases aligning to TRBD1. Germline V lookup: CDR1 SGHRS, CDR2 YFSETQ. The CDR3 covers 14 residues. With 5 bases clipped from V and 5 bases from J, the junction kept 5 bases outside the gene matches. The CDR3 here is CASRTGTGGTEAFF. The CDR3 nucleotides are TGCGCCAGCAGAACCGGGACAGGGGGAACTGAAGCTTTCTTT.

This clonotype showed up just a few times. The V call is TRBV12-3 or TRBV12-4, the J call TRBJ1-1; the D gene is possibly TRBD1 (6 bases). The ends were cut back, 5 bases at V and 1 base at J, with 11 bases in the middle. The CDR3 contains 14 residues. CDR3 protein: CASSRQDANTEAFF. The CDR3 DNA is TGTGCCAGCAGTCGACAGGACGCGAACACTGAAGCTTTCTTT.

V and J are TRBV5-1 and TRBJ2-1; the match to TRBD1 covers 7 bases. The germline CDR1 and CDR2 sequences are SGHRS and YFSETQ. The CDR3 is 17 amino acids. J lost 0 bases, V lost 0 bases, and 6 bases had no gene match. This chain's CDR3 is CASSLGGQFSSYNEQFF. CDR3 nucleotides: TGCGCCAGCAGCTTGGGGGGACAGTTCAGCTCCTACAATGAGCAGTTCTTC.

This clonotype was recorded a few times. J is TRBJ1-2 and V is TRBV5-1; D might be TRBD1 (6 bases). The CDR3 has 17 residues. V lost 0 bases, J lost 4 bases, and 19 bases lay in between. Germline V lookup: CDR1 SGHRS, CDR2 YFSETQ. CDR3 protein: CASSLALGGAPLYGYTF. CDR3 coding DNA: TGCGCCAGCAGCTTGGCCCTAGGGGGGGCCCCACTCTATGGCTACACCTTC.

The chain recombines TRBV6-1 with TRBJ2-5; D gene uncertain. The germline CDR1 and CDR2 sequences are MNHNS and SASEGT. The germline V and J ends were trimmed by 7 bases and 1 base, with 10 bases remaining between them. The CDR3 has 13 residues. This chain's CDR3 is CASTPGVQETQYF. DNA for the CDR3: TGTGCCAGCACCCCTGGGGTCCAAGAGACCCAGTACTTC.

This clonotype was seen more than once but under ten times. The V and J genes are TRBV12-3 or TRBV12-4 and TRBJ2-2; 9 bases are a match to TRBD2. The CDR3 is 14 amino acids. J was trimmed by 7 bases and V by 1 base; bases with no gene match: 1. CDR3 amino acids: CASSLVAGDGELFF. The CDR3 nucleotides are TGTGCCAGCAGTTTAGTAGCGGGAGACGGGGAGCTGTTTTTT.

This clonotype was counted at least ten times. In DNA form, the CDR3 reads TGCAGTGCTGGGGGCAGCTACGAGCAGTACTTC. As protein: CSAGGSYEQYF. The chain joins TRBV20-1 to TRBJ2-7, with D perhaps matching TRBD1 (6 bases). CDR3 size: 11 residues. V was trimmed by 5 bases and J by 3 bases, leaving 8 bases between them. CDR1 and CDR2 from the germline V gene are DFQATT and SNEGSKA (reference sequence).

The chain is built from TRBV7-9 and TRBJ2-7, with D possibly matching TRBD2 (7 bases). Per the germline V gene, CDR1 is SEHNR and CDR2 is FQNEAQ (reference sequence). The CDR3 extends over 14 amino acids. Trimming stripped 4 bases from V and 4 bases from J, with 14 bases between. CDR3 DNA sequence: TGTGCCAGCAGCTCGCGGGGGAGGGGGTACGAGCAGTACTTC. Translating gives CASSSRGRGYEQYF.

The chain is built from TRBV12-3 or TRBV12-4 and TRBJ2-3, with 11 positions matching TRBD2. With 10 bases clipped from V and 6 bases from J, the junction kept 12 bases outside the gene matches. This CDR3 is built from 15 residues. In nucleotides, the CDR3 is TGTGCCACCACCCCACTAGCGGGGGACCTTGATACGCAGTATTTT. Translation: CATTPLAGDLDTQYF.

The chain couples TRBV27 to TRBJ1-6, with D maybe TRBD1 (6 bases). In germline, CDR1 is MNHEY, CDR2 SMNVEV (reference sequence). V lost 4 bases and J lost 7, with 20 bases in between. This CDR3 contains 17 residues. The CDR3 DNA sequence: TGTGCCAGCAGTTCCCCGTGGGGGGCCCTGGAGAATTCACCCCTCCACTTT. Protein sequence: CASSSPWGALENSPLHF.

Only a few counts were recorded for this clonotype. The CDR3 here is CAILSSADSSYEQYF. As DNA, the CDR3 is TGTGCCATCCTATCTTCGGCAGACAGCTCCTACGAGCAGTACTTC. This chain joins TRBV10-3 and TRBJ2-7; TRBD1 is a possible D gene (5 bases). Trimming took 8 bases from V and 0 from J, leaving 17 bases between them. The germline V gene encodes CDR1 ENHRY and CDR2 SYGVKD. The CDR3 is made up of 15 amino acids.

This chain joins TRBV15 and TRBJ2-2, with D perhaps matching TRBD1 (6 bases). Trimming cost V 6 bases and J 2 bases, with 7 bases left between them. This CDR3 has 13 amino acids. Germline V gene lookup returns CDR1 LNHNV and CDR2 YYDKDF (reference sequence). CDR3 nucleotide sequence: TGTGCCACCAGGGACAGCAACACCGGGGAGCTGTTTTTT. Translating gives CATRDSNTGELFF. Full variable domain (missing parts from reference TRBV15 and TRBJ2-2): DAMVIQNPRYQVTQFGKPVTLSCSQTLNHNVMYWYQQKSSQAPKLLFHYYDKDFNNEADTPDNFQSRRPNTSFCFLDIRSPGLGDTAMYLCATRDSNTGELFFGEGSRLTVL.

The rearrangement links TRBV4-1 to TRBJ2-5, with D perhaps assigned TRBD1 or TRBD2 (6 bases each). The CDR3 loop spans 16 amino acids. Looked up from germline, CDR1 is MGHRA and CDR2 is YSYEKL. Trimming removed 4 bases from V and 6 bases from J, with 21 bases in between. CDR3 region: CASSLHLHGGDQTQYF. CDR3 in DNA: TGCGCCAGCAGCCTCCATCTGCACGGGGGCGATCAGACCCAGTACTTC.

The chain links TRBV7-9 to TRBJ2-7; D possibly corresponds to TRBD1 (6 bases). The germline V and J ends were trimmed by 7 bases and 2 bases, with 18 bases remaining between them. Germline assignment: CDR1 SEHNR and CDR2 FQNEAQ (reference sequence). This CDR3 spans 15 amino acids. In DNA, the CDR3 is TGTGCCAGCATCCTTAGTGCAGGGGACACCTACGAGCAGTACTTC. It encodes CASILSAGDTYEQYF.